This T cell receptor beta chain was identified in a study of blood T cell repertoires in COVID-19 (dated by TCRdb to 2018 to 2021). About the full investigation: Samples covering the acute and convalescent phases of COVID-19 were provided by collaborators in the United States, Italy and Spain. A freely available public database, intended as a resource for researchers studying the immune response to SARS-CoV-2, is where the repertoires were released. A de-identified subject ID, COVID-19 status, age in years and sex were almost always included in the sample metadata. Samples were obtained from the ongoing ImmuneRACE study (first 160 participants) and from 1,254 subjects provided by 6 global collaborators. HLA class I and class II types, where available, came from metadata supplied by the sample provider rather than from assay-based typing. The material from the prospective study consisted of cDNA or gDNA derived from T cells, B-cell-depleted T cells, or PBMCs. Subjects who had been exposed to COVID-19, were actively infected with it, or had recovered from it provided the deeply sampled blood TCRbeta repertoires that made up the dataset.

Enrolling through a virtual design, the prospective study's participants ranged in age from roughly 18 to 100 years and lived across some 22 United States geographic areas. To assign participants to cohorts, the prospective study relied on clinical history that participants themselves reported in a screening survey and a study questionnaire. For ImmuneRACE Cohort 3, a participant was defined as recovered based on two consecutive negative NP/OP PCR tests, clearance by a healthcare professional, or resolution of symptoms. Each participant in the prospective study had whole blood, serum and a nasopharyngeal or oropharyngeal swab collected by mobile phlebotomists. Prospective study participants could optionally give additional blood draws and questionnaires over an approximately two-month period. Blood samples from the prospective study were shipped frozen or at room temperature prior to DNA extraction.

The paper's findings and limits, for the study overall: Clinical and demographic metadata were provided uncurated, with the amount varying by source and participant.

The immunoSEQ Assay, a bias-controlled multiplex PCR, was used to amplify TCRbeta CDR3 regions from genomic DNA. In the original analysis: The number of nucleated cells in each sample was estimated from the amplification of reference gene primers within the assay. To quantify the absolute abundance of each unique TCRbeta CDR3 rearrangement, sequence reads were collapsed and filtered. For each sample, productive Simpson clonality was calculated as the square root of Simpson's diversity index across productive rearrangements. Here the immuneACCESS table is served through TCRdb, limited to in-frame sequences with V and J called. Missing clones are a known gap in these copies; in checked studies unresolved V genes cover under half, and the rest lacks a known reason. V, J and clone size were drawn from that table, and D and trimming were deduced from the DNA. This sample has around 300,000 clones in its table, and 80% to 95% of those were observed once. Together, the top ten hold 1% to 1.3% of the sample.

The CDR3 covers 14 residues, taking in both the cysteine and the phenylalanine. The read is trimmed to its CDR3 DNA, 42 bases read in frame from base 1. Relative to germline, V is missing 2 bases and J is missing 5 bases, with 1 base of the junction outside any gene match. Based on the germline V gene, the CDR1 and CDR2 sequences are SGHRS and YFSETQ. Concerning this clone itself: Its antigen target is currently unknown. No base quality information exists; no much larger clone differs at one position.

The sequence derives from a woman aged 30 to 39 who had recovered from COVID-19. The sequencing input was PBMCs or T cells enriched from blood (not recorded which). The chain was built from TRBV5-1 and TRBJ2-7, and 13 bases in between align with TRBD2. The CDR3 region has the sequence CASSFGLAGDEQYF. At the DNA level, the sequence is TGCGCCAGCAGCTTTGGACTAGCGGGAGACGAGCAGTACTTC. Here the CDR3 is joined to the reference TRBV5-1 and TRBJ2-7 genes, and the full variable domain is: KAGVTQTPRYLIKTRGQQVTLSCSPISGHRSVSWYQQTPGQGLQFLFEYFSETQRNKGNFPGRFSGRQFSNSRSEMNVSTLELGDSALYLCASSFGLAGDEQYFGPGTRLTVT.